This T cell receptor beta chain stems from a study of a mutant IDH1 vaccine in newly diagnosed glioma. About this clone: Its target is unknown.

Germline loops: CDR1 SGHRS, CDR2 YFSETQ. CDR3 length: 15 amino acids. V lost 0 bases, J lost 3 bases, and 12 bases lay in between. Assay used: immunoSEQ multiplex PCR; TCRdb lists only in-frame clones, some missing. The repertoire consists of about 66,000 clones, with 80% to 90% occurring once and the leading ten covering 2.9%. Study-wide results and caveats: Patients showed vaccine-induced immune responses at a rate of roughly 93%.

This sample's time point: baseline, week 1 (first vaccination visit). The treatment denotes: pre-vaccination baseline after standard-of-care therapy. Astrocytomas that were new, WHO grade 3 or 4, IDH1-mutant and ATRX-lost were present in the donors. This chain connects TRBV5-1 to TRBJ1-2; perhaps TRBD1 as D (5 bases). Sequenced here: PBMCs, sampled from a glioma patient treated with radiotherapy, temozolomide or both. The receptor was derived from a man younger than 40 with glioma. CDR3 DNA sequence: TGCGCCAGCAGCTTGGCGGCAGGGAGTTACTATGGCTACACCTTC. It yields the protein CASSLAAGSYYGYTF.